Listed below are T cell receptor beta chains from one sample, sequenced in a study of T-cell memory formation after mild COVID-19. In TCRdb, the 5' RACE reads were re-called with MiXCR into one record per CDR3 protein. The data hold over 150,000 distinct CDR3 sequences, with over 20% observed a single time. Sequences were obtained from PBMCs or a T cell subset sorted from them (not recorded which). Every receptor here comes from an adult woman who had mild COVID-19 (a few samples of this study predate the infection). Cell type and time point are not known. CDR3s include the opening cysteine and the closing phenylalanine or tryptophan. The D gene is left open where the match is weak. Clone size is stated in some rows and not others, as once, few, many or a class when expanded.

CASSELDEQYF | TGTGCCAGCAGTGAGTTAGACGAGCAGTACTTC | TRBJ2-7 | TRBV12-3/TRBV12-4 | . | .
CASSFGVAGSYEQYF | TGTGCCAGCAGTTTTGGGGTAGCGGGGTCCTACGAGCAGTACTTC | TRBJ2-7 | TRBV27 | TRBD2 | .
CASSQDYGGNEQFF | TGCGCCAGCAGCCAAGATTACGGGGGGAATGAGCAGTTCTTC | TRBJ2-1 | TRBV4-1 | TRBD2 | few
CASRTGLTFHGYTF | TGTGCCAGCAGAACGGGACTGACCTTCCATGGCTACACCTTC | TRBJ1-2 | TRBV6-5 | . | .
CASSGSTGFGYTF | TGTGCCAGCAGCGGCTCCACAGGGTTTGGCTACACCTTC | TRBJ1-2 | TRBV9 | . | .
CAINHRGFSYEQYF | TGTGCCATCAACCACAGGGGTTTCTCCTACGAGCAGTACTTC | TRBJ2-7 | TRBV10-3 | TRBD1 | few
CASSPSGGRTDTQYF | TGTGCCAGCAGCCCTAGCGGGGGCCGCACAGATACGCAGTATTTT | TRBJ2-3 | TRBV9 | TRBD2 | few
CATSRGTGTGRDEQYF | TGTGCCACCAGCAGAGGTACCGGGACAGGAAGGGACGAGCAGTACTTC | TRBJ2-7 | TRBV15 | TRBD1 | few
CSAREHGELFF | TGCAGTGCTAGAGAACACGGGGAGCTGTTTTTT | TRBJ2-2 | TRBV20-1 | . | few
CASSSRTGPYYNEQFF | TGTGCCAGCAGCTCACGGACAGGCCCCTACTACAATGAGCAGTTCTTC | TRBJ2-1 | TRBV7-2 | TRBD1 | few
CASRGGDDYGYTF | TGTGCCAGCAGAGGAGGCGATGACTATGGCTACACCTTC | TRBJ1-2 | TRBV9 | . | .
CASRYRAGGTDTQYF | TGTGCCAGCCGATACAGGGCCGGAGGCACAGATACGCAGTATTTT | TRBJ2-3 | TRBV7-9 | . | .
CASSSPGTGYGYTF | TGTGCCAGCAGCTCCCCCGGGACAGGGTATGGCTACACCTTC | TRBJ1-2 | TRBV7-9 | TRBD1 | many
CASSIGGLANEQFF | TGTGCCAGTAGTATCGGGGGGCTAGCCAATGAGCAGTTCTTC | TRBJ2-1 | TRBV19 | . | many
CASSAAGRKLFF | TGTGCCAGCAGTGCAGCCGGGAGAAAACTGTTTTTT | TRBJ1-4 | TRBV25-1 | . | few
CASSSGTSGEQFF | TGTGCCAGCAGCTCGGGGACTAGCGGAGAGCAGTTCTTC | TRBJ2-1 | TRBV5-4 | TRBD2 | .
CASTPGIGVSYNEQFF | TGTGCCAGCACCCCCGGGATTGGGGTCTCCTACAATGAGCAGTTCTTC | TRBJ2-1 | TRBV5-4 | . | .
CSVEEGTRSVDTQYF | TGCAGCGTTGAAGAGGGGACTAGGTCCGTGGATACGCAGTATTTT | TRBJ2-3 | TRBV29-1 | TRBD2 | few
CASSGGSGDEQFF | TGTGCCAGCTCGGGCGGGAGTGGGGATGAGCAGTTCTTC | TRBJ2-1 | TRBV9 | TRBD2 | .
CASNRYQRGAEQFF | TGTGCCAGCAACCGGTACCAACGGGGGGCTGAGCAGTTCTTC | TRBJ2-1 | TRBV7-6 | . | .
CASSGGGQPFYEQYF | TGTGCCAGCAGCGGAGGAGGACAGCCCTTCTACGAGCAGTACTTC | TRBJ2-7 | TRBV9 | . | .
CSAEDRGQTYEQYF | TGCAGTGCTGAGGACAGGGGGCAAACCTACGAGCAGTACTTC | TRBJ2-7 | TRBV20-1 | TRBD1 | many
CASSAGASTEAFF | TGCGCCAGCAGCGCAGGGGCATCCACTGAAGCTTTCTTT | TRBJ1-1 | TRBV4-3 | . | few
CASSLTAYNEQFF | TGTGCCAGCAGCCTGACAGCGTACAATGAGCAGTTCTTC | TRBJ2-1 | TRBV7-3 | . | few